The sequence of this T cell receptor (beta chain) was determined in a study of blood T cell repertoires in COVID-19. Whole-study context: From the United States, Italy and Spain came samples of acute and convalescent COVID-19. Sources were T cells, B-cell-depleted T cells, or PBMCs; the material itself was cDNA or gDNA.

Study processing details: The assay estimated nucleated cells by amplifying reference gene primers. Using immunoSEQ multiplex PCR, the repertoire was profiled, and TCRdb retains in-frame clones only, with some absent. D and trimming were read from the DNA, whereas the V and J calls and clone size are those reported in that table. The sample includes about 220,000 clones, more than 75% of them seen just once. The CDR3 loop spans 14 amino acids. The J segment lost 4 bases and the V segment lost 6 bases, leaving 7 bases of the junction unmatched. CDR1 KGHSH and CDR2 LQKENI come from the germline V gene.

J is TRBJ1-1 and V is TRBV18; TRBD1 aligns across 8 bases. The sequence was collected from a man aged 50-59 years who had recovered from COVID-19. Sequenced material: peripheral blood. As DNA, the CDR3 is TGTGCCAGCTCGGTTGGACAGGGAGGCACTGAAGCTTTCTTT. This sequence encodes CASSVGQGGTEAFF.